A single sample gave rise to the 16 T cell receptor beta chains below, sequenced in a study of T cell changes during pregnancy in multiple sclerosis. TCRdb's copy holds only in-frame clones and misses some; the assay was immunoSEQ multiplex PCR. The table lists approximately 50,000 clones, approximately 91% of them singletons, with 1% to 1.5% in the top ten. Material: peripheral blood, obtained in the second trimester of pregnancy. The receptor source for this set is a female donor with multiple sclerosis, enrolled in a pregnancy study.

V and J are TRBV21-1 and TRBJ1-6; the listed D gene, TRBD1, was not tested against the DNA. TRBV21-1 is annotated as a pseudogene. The CDR3 is 19 amino acids. CDR3 bases: TGTGCCAGCAGCCTACCGGGACAGGGGGCAGGGGCCTATAATTCACCCCTCCACTTT. This sequence encodes CASSLPGQGAGAYNSPLHF.

The genes are TRBV10-3 and TRBJ2-1, with TRBD1 matching over 11 bases. This CDR3 is 15 amino acids long. The germline V gene encodes CDR1 ENHRY and CDR2 SYGVKD. With 3 bases clipped from V and 6 bases from J, the junction kept 4 bases outside the gene matches. The CDR3 here is CAISEGTGGLNEQFF. Written as DNA, the CDR3 is TGTGCCATCAGTGAAGGGACAGGGGGTCTCAATGAGCAGTTCTTC.

V is TRBV4-1 and J is TRBJ1-1; 7 bases agree with TRBD1. This CDR3 has 16 residues. Germline loops: CDR1 MGHRA, CDR2 YSYEKL. Trimming cost V 4 bases and J 2 bases; bases outside gene matches: 10. CDR3 residues: CASSPKDRTGNTEAFF. In DNA form, the CDR3 reads TGCGCCAGCAGCCCCAAAGACCGGACAGGAAACACTGAAGCTTTCTTT.

The chain recombines TRBV4-1 with TRBJ2-7, with D unclear. The CDR3 runs 13 residues. Looked up from germline, CDR1 is MGHRA and CDR2 is YSYEKL. Trimming took off 0 bases at V and 6 bases at J, with 9 bases between the two ends. CDR3 coding DNA: TGCGCCAGCAGCCAAGATCGAGCGTTCGAGCAGTACTTC. This translates into CASSQDRAFEQYF.

The chain combines TRBV5-1 with TRBJ2-1; tentatively, D is TRBD2 (6 bases). The germline gives CDR1 SGHRS, CDR2 YFSETQ. This CDR3 is built from 15 residues. The ends were cut back, 7 bases at V and 0 bases at J, with 14 bases in the middle. The CDR3 region has the DNA TGCGCCAGCTCGGCTAGCGTGAGCTCCTACAATGAGCAGTTCTTC. Translating gives CASSASVSSYNEQFF. The whole variable domain, remainder taken from reference TRBV5-1 and TRBJ2-1, is KAGVTQTPRYLIKTRGQQVTLSCSPISGHRSVSWYQQTPGQGLQFLFEYFSETQRNKGNFPGRFSGRQFSNSRSEMNVSTLELGDSALYLCASSASVSSYNEQFFGPGTRLTVL.

This chain joins TRBV19 and TRBJ2-7, with 10 bases aligning to TRBD1. J was trimmed by 3 bases and V by 3 bases; bases with no gene match: 2. The CDR3 contains 14 residues. Germline V CDR1 and CDR2: LNHDA, SQIVND (reference sequence). CDR3 nucleotide sequence: TGTGCCAGTAGTATCAGGACAGGGGGCTACGAGCAGTACTTC. It codes for CASSIRTGGYEQYF.

This chain links TRBV7-2 with TRBJ2-1; possibly TRBD1 for D (6 bases). The CDR3 spans 13 residues. CDR1 is SGHTA and CDR2 is FQGNSA in the germline V gene. Trimming stripped 5 bases from V and 7 bases from J, with 12 bases between. Written as DNA, the CDR3 is TGTGCCAGCAGCCCCCAAAGGGGGAATGAGCAGTTCTTC. Translation gives CASSPQRGNEQFF.

This chain uses TRBV29-1 with TRBJ2-1, with 8 positions matching TRBD1. The germline V gene encodes CDR1 SQVTM and CDR2 ANQGSEA. The CDR3 loop spans 11 amino acids. Trimming removed 8 bases from V and 9 bases from J; junction bases left unmatched: 6. CDR3 bases: TGCAGCTACAGGGGGGTTGGTGAGCAGTTCTTC. Amino acid sequence: CSYRGVGEQFF.

The chain links TRBV28 to TRBJ1-1; the D gene is possibly TRBD1 (5 bases). This CDR3 spans 14 amino acids. Germline values: CDR1 MDHEN, CDR2 SYDVKM. V dropped 4 bases and J dropped 1 base, with 10 bases sitting between them. CDR3 residues: CASSWRGRNTEAFF. In DNA form, the CDR3 reads TGTGCCAGCAGTTGGAGGGGCCGGAACACTGAAGCTTTCTTT.

The chain is built from TRBV21-1 and TRBJ2-7; the table's D call TRBD1 went unverified against the DNA. TRBV21-1 represents a pseudogene. The CDR3 has 19 amino acids. The CDR3: CASSKGKTYTGVFSYEQYF. The CDR3 DNA reads TGTGCCAGCAGCAAAGGTAAGACTTACACAGGGGTGTTCTCCTACGAGCAGTACTTC.

In its sample, this clone was seen once. This chain links TRBV7-9 with TRBJ1-1; 7 bases agree with TRBD1. This CDR3 region has 13 residues. The germline CDR1 and CDR2 sequences are SEHNR and FQNEAQ (reference sequence). V shed 5 bases and J 7 bases; nucleotides not matched to a gene: 7. The CDR3 DNA sequence: TGTGCCAGCAGCCACAGGGGCGCCGATGAAGCTTTCTTT. Residues: CASSHRGADEAFF.

The genes are TRBV30 and TRBJ1-2, with 7 bases lining up with TRBD1. V lost 4 bases and J lost 8; bases outside the gene matches: 7. The CDR3 consists of 12 residues. Germline V gene sequence: CDR1 GTSNPN, CDR2 SVGIG (reference sequence). As DNA, the CDR3 is TGTGCCTGGAATACAGCGGACAGGGGCTACACCTTC. It codes for CAWNTADRGYTF.

The sample holds one count of this clone. This rearrangement joins TRBV5-1 to TRBJ1-6; no clear D gene. CDR3 size: 15 residues. Germline CDR1 is SGHRS and CDR2 is YFSETQ. Trimming cost V 4 bases and J 0 bases, with 8 bases left between them. The CDR3 loop reads CASSLDGSYNSPLHF. CDR3 nucleotides: TGCGCCAGCAGCCTGGACGGCTCCTATAATTCACCCCTCCACTTT.

CDR3 amino acids: CASSQRRGGAEQYF. As DNA, the CDR3 is TGCGCCAGCAGCCAAAGACGGGGTGGTGCCGAGCAGTACTTC. The chain joins TRBV5-1 to TRBJ2-7, with D possibly TRBD2 on 5 matching bases. Germline loops: CDR1 SGHRS, CDR2 YFSETQ. This CDR3 is built from 14 residues. V shed 4 bases and J shed 6 bases, with 17 bases lying between them.

The chain is built from TRBV2 and TRBJ2-2; 7 positions agree with TRBD1. The CDR3 has 15 amino acids. The V and J ends lost 11 bases and 3 bases, in that order; junction bases with no gene match: 12. Per the germline V gene, CDR1 is SNHLY and CDR2 is FYNNEI. The CDR3 spells CAGMTGRLDTGELFF. CDR3 DNA: TGTGCCGGCATGACAGGGCGCTTGGACACCGGGGAGCTGTTTTTT.

The chain recombines TRBV7-2 with TRBJ2-7; 7 bases align to TRBD1. Trimming removed 2 bases from V and 6 bases from J; junction bases left unmatched: 10. The CDR3 loop spans 15 amino acids. Looked up from germline, CDR1 is SGHTA and CDR2 is FQGNSA. The CDR3, as DNA: TGTGCCAGCAGCTTAAACAGGGGAAAGTTGGGCGAGCAGTACTTC. It encodes CASSLNRGKLGEQYF.